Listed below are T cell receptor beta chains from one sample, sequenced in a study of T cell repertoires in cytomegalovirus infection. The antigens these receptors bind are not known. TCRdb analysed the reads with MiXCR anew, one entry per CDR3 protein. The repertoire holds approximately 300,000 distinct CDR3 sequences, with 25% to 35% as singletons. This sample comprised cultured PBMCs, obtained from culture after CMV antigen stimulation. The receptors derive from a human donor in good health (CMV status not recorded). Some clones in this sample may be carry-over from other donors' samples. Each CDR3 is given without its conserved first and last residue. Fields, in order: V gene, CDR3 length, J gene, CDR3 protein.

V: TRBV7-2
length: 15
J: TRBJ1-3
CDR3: ASSFGTGGISGNTIY

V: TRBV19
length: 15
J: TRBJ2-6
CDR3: ASSIDRVTSGANVLT

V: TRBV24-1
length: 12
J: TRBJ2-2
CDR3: ATSARTNTGELF

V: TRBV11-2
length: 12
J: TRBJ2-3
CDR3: ASTTSGRTDTQY

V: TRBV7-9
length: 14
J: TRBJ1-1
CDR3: ASRSSWAFSNTEAF

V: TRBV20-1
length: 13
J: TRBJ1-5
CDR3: SATTSGQANQPQH

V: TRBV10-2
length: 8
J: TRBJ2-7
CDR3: ASNFPEQY

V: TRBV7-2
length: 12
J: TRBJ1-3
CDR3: ASSRLQGGNTIY

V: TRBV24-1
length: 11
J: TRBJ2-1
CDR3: ATKAGGYNEQF

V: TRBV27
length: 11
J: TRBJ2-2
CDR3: ASSAQGYGELF

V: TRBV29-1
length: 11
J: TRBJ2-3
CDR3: SARQGGADTQY

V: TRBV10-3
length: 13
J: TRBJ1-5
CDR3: AISETARSNQPQH

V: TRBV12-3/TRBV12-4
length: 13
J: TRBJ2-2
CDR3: ASSLYGARAGELF

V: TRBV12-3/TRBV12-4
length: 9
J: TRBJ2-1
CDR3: ASSPGTGSV

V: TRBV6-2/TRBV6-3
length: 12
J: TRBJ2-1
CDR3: ASILSGGADEQF

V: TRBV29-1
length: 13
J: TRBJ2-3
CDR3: SVEPSGARSDTQY

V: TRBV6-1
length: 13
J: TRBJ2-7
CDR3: ASRQTYASSYEQY

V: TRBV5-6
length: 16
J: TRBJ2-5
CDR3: ASSFPSGGPHPQETQY

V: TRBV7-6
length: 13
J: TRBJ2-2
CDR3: ASSPRGRAPGELF

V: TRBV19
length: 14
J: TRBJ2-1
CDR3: ASSIRSRGPQNEQF

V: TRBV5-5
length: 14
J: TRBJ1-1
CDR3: ASSLEGTAVNTEAF

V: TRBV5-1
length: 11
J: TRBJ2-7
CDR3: ASSYLQGYEQY

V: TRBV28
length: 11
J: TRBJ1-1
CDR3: ASSADRVTEAF

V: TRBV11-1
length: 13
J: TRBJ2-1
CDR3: ASSQTGGFLNEQF

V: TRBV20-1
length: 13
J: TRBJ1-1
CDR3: SASQPGGLNTEAF

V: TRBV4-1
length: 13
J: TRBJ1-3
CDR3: ASSQGGGTGNTIY

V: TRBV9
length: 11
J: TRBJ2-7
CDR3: ASSVSAGEEQY

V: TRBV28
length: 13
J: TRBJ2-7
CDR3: ASSTSTGGTYEQY

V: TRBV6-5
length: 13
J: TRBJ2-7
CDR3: ASRPGLAFTYEQY

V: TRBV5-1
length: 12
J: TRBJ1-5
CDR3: ASSLEGRNQPQH

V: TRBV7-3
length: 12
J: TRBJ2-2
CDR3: ASSSGLHTGELF

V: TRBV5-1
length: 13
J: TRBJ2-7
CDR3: ASSTLPGRSYEQY

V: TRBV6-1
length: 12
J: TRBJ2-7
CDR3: ASTRTADTYEQY

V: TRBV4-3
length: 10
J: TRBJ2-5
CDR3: ASSPAGQTQY

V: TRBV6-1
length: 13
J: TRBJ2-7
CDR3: ASSGLAGGTGEQY

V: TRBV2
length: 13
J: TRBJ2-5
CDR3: ASSPRGLAQETQY

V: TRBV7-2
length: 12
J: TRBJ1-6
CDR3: ASSLGGAGSPLH

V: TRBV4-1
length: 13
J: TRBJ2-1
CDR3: ASSQTSGAHNEQF

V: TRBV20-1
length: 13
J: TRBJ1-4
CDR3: SASGGWATNEKLF

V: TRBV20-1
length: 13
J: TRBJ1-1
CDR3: SANPPSEENTEAF

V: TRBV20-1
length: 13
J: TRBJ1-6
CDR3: SAKRQGALNSPLH

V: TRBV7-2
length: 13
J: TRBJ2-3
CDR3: ASALSSFPTDTQY

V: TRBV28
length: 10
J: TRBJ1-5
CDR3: ASTVSNQPQH

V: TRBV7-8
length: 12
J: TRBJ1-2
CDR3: ASRDIRDSGGYT

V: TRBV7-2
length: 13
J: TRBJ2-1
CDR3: ASSVSGSTVNEQF

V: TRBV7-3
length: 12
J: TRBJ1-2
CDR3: ASSLTRTGFGYT

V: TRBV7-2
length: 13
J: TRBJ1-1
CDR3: ASSLSRWGDTEAF

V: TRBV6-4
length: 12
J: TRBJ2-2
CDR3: ASSAAPGTGELF

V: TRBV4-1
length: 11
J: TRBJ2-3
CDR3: ASSFGVGDTQY

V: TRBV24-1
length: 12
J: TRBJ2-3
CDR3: ATSGGGGTDTQY

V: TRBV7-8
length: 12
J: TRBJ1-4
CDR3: ASSLSQLNEKLF

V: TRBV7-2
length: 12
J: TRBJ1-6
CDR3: ASSTEGLNSPLH

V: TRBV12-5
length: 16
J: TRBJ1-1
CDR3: ASGLVYQGERYLTEAF

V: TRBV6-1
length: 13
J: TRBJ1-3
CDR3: ASSFGFGSGNTIY

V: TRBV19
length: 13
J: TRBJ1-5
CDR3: ASSRVWLANQPQH

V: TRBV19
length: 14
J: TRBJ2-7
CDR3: ASSWTLAGGPYEQY

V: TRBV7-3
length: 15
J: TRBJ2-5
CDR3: ASSLNPTATGRETQY

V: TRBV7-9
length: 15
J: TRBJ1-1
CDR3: ASSVEGWRLMNTEAF

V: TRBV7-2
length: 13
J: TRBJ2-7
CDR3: ASSSPRSRRNEQY

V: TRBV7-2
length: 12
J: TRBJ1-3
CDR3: ASSLGDHGNTIY